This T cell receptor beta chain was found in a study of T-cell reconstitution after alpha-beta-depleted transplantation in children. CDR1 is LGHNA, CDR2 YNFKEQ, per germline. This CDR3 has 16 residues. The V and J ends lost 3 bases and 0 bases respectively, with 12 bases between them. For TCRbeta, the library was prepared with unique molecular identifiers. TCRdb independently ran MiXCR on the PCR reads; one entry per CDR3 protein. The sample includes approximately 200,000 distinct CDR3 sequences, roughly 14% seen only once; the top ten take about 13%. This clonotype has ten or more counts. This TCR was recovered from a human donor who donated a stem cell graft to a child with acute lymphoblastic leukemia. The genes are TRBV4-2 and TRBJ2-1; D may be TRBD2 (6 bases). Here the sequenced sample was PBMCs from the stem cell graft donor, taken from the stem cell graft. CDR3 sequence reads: CASSHLAVSSYNEQFF. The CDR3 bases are TGTGCCAGCAGCCACTTAGCGGTGAGCTCCTACAATGAGCAGTTCTTC.